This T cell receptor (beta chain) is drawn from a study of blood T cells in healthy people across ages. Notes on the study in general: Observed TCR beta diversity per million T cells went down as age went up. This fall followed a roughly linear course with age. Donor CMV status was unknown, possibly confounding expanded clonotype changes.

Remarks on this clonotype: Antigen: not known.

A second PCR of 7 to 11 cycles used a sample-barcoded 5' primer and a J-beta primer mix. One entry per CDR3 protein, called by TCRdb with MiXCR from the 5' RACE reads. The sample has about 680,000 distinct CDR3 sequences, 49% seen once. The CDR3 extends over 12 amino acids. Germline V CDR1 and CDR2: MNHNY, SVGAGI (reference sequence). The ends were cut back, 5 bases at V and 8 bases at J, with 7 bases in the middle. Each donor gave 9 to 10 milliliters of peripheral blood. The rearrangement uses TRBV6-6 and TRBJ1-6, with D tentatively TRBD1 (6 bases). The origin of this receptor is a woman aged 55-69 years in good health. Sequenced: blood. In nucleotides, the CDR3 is TGTGCCAGCAGTACAGGGTATTCACCCCTCCACTTT. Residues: CASSTGYSPLHF.